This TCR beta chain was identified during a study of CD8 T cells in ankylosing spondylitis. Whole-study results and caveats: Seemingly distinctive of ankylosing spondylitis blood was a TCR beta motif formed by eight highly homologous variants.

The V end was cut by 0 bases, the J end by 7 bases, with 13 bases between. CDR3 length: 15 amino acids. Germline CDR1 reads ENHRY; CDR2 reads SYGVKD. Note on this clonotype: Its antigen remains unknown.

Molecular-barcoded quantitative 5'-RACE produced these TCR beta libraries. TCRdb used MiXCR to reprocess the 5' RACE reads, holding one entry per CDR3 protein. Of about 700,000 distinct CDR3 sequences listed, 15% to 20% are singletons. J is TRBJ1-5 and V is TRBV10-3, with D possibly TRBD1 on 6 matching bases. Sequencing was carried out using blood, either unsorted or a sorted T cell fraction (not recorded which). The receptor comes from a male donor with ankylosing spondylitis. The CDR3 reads CAISESDSPIQPQHF. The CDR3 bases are TGTGCCATCAGTGAGTCGGACAGTCCGATCCAGCCCCAGCATTTT.